One and the same sample provided the 26 T cell receptor beta chains below, sequenced in a study of human T cells and chemical hapten exposure. TCRdb fed the RACE reads into MiXCR, producing one record per CDR3 protein. The data contain roughly 100,000 distinct CDR3 sequences, approximately 10% of them singletons. Time point of the sample: pre-sensitization, week 0. Treatment noted: therapeutic diphenylcyclopropenone sensitization with weekly scalp DPC. Sequenced here: whole blood, sampled in connection with sensitization to the hapten diphenylcyclopropenone (DPC). Every receptor here comes from a woman aged 55-69 years with alopecia areata. Some clones in this sample may be carry-over from other donors' samples.

The chain couples TRBV27 to TRBJ2-7; D is possibly TRBD2 (7 bases). V was shortened by 5 bases and J by 7 bases, with 18 bases between the two germline ends. CDR1 and CDR2 (germline): MNHEY, SMNVEV (reference sequence). The CDR3 loop spans 14 amino acids. The CDR3 nucleotides are TGTGCCAGCAGTCACTCAAGGGGGGGGAATGAGCAGTACTTC. It encodes CASSHSRGGNEQYF.

Many counts were recorded for this clonotype. The chain couples TRBV20-1 to TRBJ2-1; 12 positions match TRBD2. The V gene end was trimmed by 2 bases and the J gene end by 0 bases; junction bases not matched to a gene: 5. This CDR3 has 17 residues. Germline lookup yields CDR1 DFQATT and CDR2 SNEGSKA (reference sequence). CDR3 nucleotides: TGCAGTGCTAGACCCGGACTAGCGGGGAGCTCCTACAATGAGCAGTTCTTC. It is translated as CSARPGLAGSSYNEQFF.

This clonotype turned up a few times. The rearrangement joins TRBV7-8 to TRBJ2-7, with D hard to call. V was clipped by 1 base and J by 3 bases, with 4 bases between them. The CDR3 runs 12 residues. Germline lookup yields CDR1 SGHVS and CDR2 FQNEAQ. CDR3 amino acids: CASSLVFYEQYF. CDR3 coding DNA: TGTGCCAGCAGCTTAGTTTTCTACGAGCAGTACTTC.

Many counts were recorded for this clonotype. This chain links TRBV2 with TRBJ2-3, with a tentative D call TRBD1 (6 bases). CDR3 size: 14 residues. CDR1 SNHLY and CDR2 FYNNEI come from the germline V gene. Trimming took 4 bases from V and 0 from J, leaving 8 bases between them. The CDR3 coding sequence is TGTGCCAGCAGTGTGCAGGGGAGCACAGATACGCAGTATTTT. This codes for CASSVQGSTDTQYF.

This clonotype has a handful of counts. V and J are TRBV27 and TRBJ2-6, with TRBD1 matching 8 bases. The V segment lost 1 base and the J segment 0 bases; nucleotides outside the gene matches: 5. This CDR3 contains 18 residues. Germline V gene lookup returns CDR1 MNHEY and CDR2 SMNVEV (reference sequence). The CDR3 region has the DNA TGTGCCAGCAGTTTATTCGGGACAGGACACTCTGGGGCCAACGTCCTGACTTTC. This codes for CASSLFGTGHSGANVLTF.

Many counts were recorded for this clonotype. The chain links TRBV6-6 to TRBJ2-7; D may be TRBD1 or TRBD2 (5 bases each). Looked up from germline, CDR1 is MNHNY and CDR2 is SVGAGI (reference sequence). The CDR3 totals 14 residues. V lost 2 bases, J lost 7 bases, and 15 bases lay in between. CDR3 in DNA: TGTGCCAGCAGTTACGATACTGGGGGTTATGAGCAGTACTTC. Amino acids: CASSYDTGGYEQYF.

This clonotype was observed at least ten times. V usage is TRBV6-2 or TRBV6-3 and J usage is TRBJ2-5; 7 bases are shared with TRBD2. CDR1 and CDR2 (germline): MNHEY, SVGEGT. V lost 6 bases and J lost 2; bases outside the gene matches: 9. The CDR3 has 15 amino acids. CDR3: CASSFGRLPQETQYF. In DNA form, the CDR3 reads TGTGCCAGCAGCTTCGGGAGGCTCCCTCAAGAGACCCAGTACTTC.

This clonotype was seen many times. V gene TRBV6-2 or TRBV6-3 combines with J gene TRBJ2-7, with 10 bases aligning to TRBD1. V shed 5 bases and J 5 bases; nucleotides not matched to a gene: 12. Germline V CDR1 and CDR2: MNHEY, SVGEGT. There are 16 residues in the CDR3. The CDR3 loop reads CASSKDLRDRGHEQYF. The CDR3 DNA follows: TGTGCCAGCAGTAAAGACCTCCGGGACAGGGGTCACGAGCAGTACTTC.

This clonotype was recorded at least ten times. The chain joins TRBV11-2 to TRBJ1-2; no firm D call. V was shortened by 5 bases and J by 2 bases, with 18 bases between the two germline ends. The CDR3 length is 16 residues. Germline V CDR1 and CDR2: SGHAT, FQNNGV. CDR3 in amino acids: CASSTTRLLLNYGYTF. The CDR3, as DNA: TGTGCCAGCAGCACGACTCGATTGCTTTTAAACTATGGCTACACCTTC.

The V and J genes are TRBV4-2 and TRBJ1-1; 8 nucleotides line up with TRBD1. CDR3 size: 15 residues. Germline CDR1 reads LGHNA; CDR2 reads YNFKEQ. V trimming: 6 bases; J trimming: 3 bases; junction bases outside the gene matches: 9. CDR3 coding DNA: TGTGCCAGCAGTGAAGGGCAGGGGGCGGACACTGAAGCTTTCTTT. Amino acid sequence: CASSEGQGADTEAFF.

In its sample, this clonotype was seen a few times. The chain joins TRBV11-2 to TRBJ2-3; TRBD2 is a possible D gene (6 bases). Germline assignment: CDR1 SGHAT and CDR2 FQNNGV. Trimming shortened V by 3 bases and J by 2 bases, and 12 bases separated the two germline ends. CDR3 length: 15 amino acids. The CDR3, as DNA: TGTGCCAGCAGCTTTTTTGGCGGGGTCACAGATACGCAGTATTTT. It encodes CASSFFGGVTDTQYF.

A word on this clonotype: This sequence may be a read error, since a much larger clone differs from it by one base. The CDR3 DNA follows: TGCAGTGCTAGTAAGACAGGGAATCATGGCTACACCTTC. It specifies CSASKTGNHGYTF. The rearrangement links TRBV20-1 to TRBJ1-2; 7 bases fit TRBD1. The V segment lost 3 bases and the J segment 6 bases; nucleotides outside the gene matches: 7. CDR1 is DFQATT, CDR2 SNEGSKA, per germline (reference sequence). The CDR3 runs 13 residues.

This clonotype was counted ten times or more. The genes are TRBV7-8 and TRBJ1-5; a weak D match, TRBD1 (5 bases). CDR3 length: 14 residues. Trimming pared 5 bases from V and 3 bases from J, leaving 11 bases between. Looked up from germline, CDR1 is SGHVS and CDR2 is FQNEAQ. The CDR3 DNA sequence: TGTGCCAGCAGCCCCGGGACCCACAATCAGCCCCAGCATTTT. It specifies CASSPGTHNQPQHF.

The chain joins TRBV5-4 to TRBJ1-2; TRBD1 agrees at 10 bases. J lost 8 bases, V lost 9 bases, and 4 bases had no gene match. Germline assignment: CDR1 SGHNT and CDR2 YYREEE (reference sequence). The CDR3 spans 11 residues. This CDR3 reads CATRQGAGYTF. As DNA, the CDR3 is TGTGCCACAAGACAGGGGGCGGGCTACACCTTC.

V is TRBV21-1 and J is TRBJ2-4; whether TRBD1, the table's D call, matches the DNA was not checked. TRBV21-1 is a pseudogene locus. The CDR3 extends over 19 amino acids. CDR3 loop: CASSAKGCRVILAKNIQYF. For the CDR3, the DNA is TGTGCCAGCAGCGCTAAAGGTTGCAGGGTGATACTAGCCAAAAACATTCAGTACTTC.

Many counts were recorded for this clonotype. The chain carries TRBV7-9 and TRBJ1-3; unclear D gene. The CDR3 loop spans 12 amino acids. Trimming shortened V by 4 bases and J by 4 bases, and 5 bases separated the two germline ends. The V gene's germline CDR1 is SEHNR and CDR2 FQNEAQ (reference sequence). The CDR3 region is CASSSTGNTIYF. CDR3 in DNA: TGTGCCAGCAGCTCTACAGGAAACACCATATATTTT.

In its sample, this clonotype was seen a few times. J is TRBJ1-1 and V is TRBV18; weak D call: TRBD1 (5 bases). V was trimmed by 6 bases and J by 3 bases, leaving 17 bases between them. Germline V gene data show CDR1 as KGHSH and CDR2 as LQKENI. The CDR3 consists of 15 residues. CDR3 sequence (DNA): TGTGCCAGCTCGCGGGGCGAGGGGTCGTACACTGAAGCTTTCTTT. Protein sequence: CASSRGEGSYTEAFF.

Ten or more counts support this clonotype. V is TRBV7-9 and J is TRBJ2-7, with D possibly matching TRBD1 (5 bases). The CDR3 is 15 residues long. V was pared by 6 bases and J by 2 bases, with 17 bases between. From germline, CDR1 is SEHNR and CDR2 FQNEAQ (reference sequence). The CDR3 DNA is TGTGCCAGCAGTTACGACGCGACAGTAACCTACGAGCAGTACTTC. Amino acid sequence: CASSYDATVTYEQYF.

This clonotype was observed a few times. The chain carries TRBV2 and TRBJ1-2; the D is unclear. CDR3 length: 14 residues. Germline V CDR1 and CDR2: SNHLY, FYNNEI. V dropped 6 bases and J dropped 3 bases, with 14 bases sitting between them. The CDR3: CASSETGLDYGYTF. In DNA form, the CDR3 reads TGTGCCAGCAGCGAAACCGGCCTAGACTATGGCTACACCTTC.

This clonotype was seen many times. This sequence joins TRBV27 and TRBJ1-2; perhaps TRBD1 as D (6 bases). Germline V CDR1 and CDR2: MNHEY, SMNVEV (reference sequence). V lost 6 bases and J lost 5, with 25 bases in between. The CDR3 covers 17 residues. Here the CDR3 DNA reads TGTGCCAGCAGCCCCCTGGGGGGCCGCAGCAGCGCGTATGGCTACACCTTC. It encodes CASSPLGGRSSAYGYTF.

This clonotype came up a few times. This chain links TRBV14 with TRBJ2-4; TRBD2 might be the D (5 bases). Trimming removed 4 bases from V and 1 base from J, with 11 bases in between. The CDR3 length is 15 residues. Germline lookup yields CDR1 SGHDN and CDR2 FVKESK. CDR3 region: CASSPVSGAKNIQYF. CDR3 bases: TGTGCCAGCAGCCCCGTTTCGGGGGCCAAAAACATTCAGTACTTC.

This clonotype was observed many times. This chain joins TRBV7-9 and TRBJ1-1; D is uncertain. V was pared by 5 bases and J by 1 base, with 11 bases between. The germline CDR1 and CDR2 sequences are SEHNR and FQNEAQ (reference sequence). The CDR3 runs to 14 residues. CDR3 sequence: CASSLHNKNTEAFF. The CDR3 DNA sequence: TGTGCCAGCAGCCTGCACAATAAGAACACTGAAGCTTTCTTT.

The rearrangement uses TRBV12-3 or TRBV12-4 and TRBJ1-2; TRBD1 might be the D (5 bases). This CDR3 is built from 14 residues. Trimming cost V 4 bases and J 3 bases, with 12 bases left between them. CDR3: CASSSQGGDYGYTF. In DNA form, the CDR3 reads TGTGCCAGCAGTTCTCAGGGCGGTGACTATGGCTACACCTTC.

In this sample, this clonotype turned up a few times. The chain is built from TRBV27 and TRBJ1-4; no reliable D call. The CDR3 consists of 12 residues. The V end was cut by 5 bases, the J end by 6 bases, with 7 bases between. CDR1 is MNHEY, CDR2 SMNVEV, per germline (reference sequence). The CDR3 loop is CASSHLDEKLFF. The CDR3 DNA is TGTGCCAGCAGTCACCTTGATGAAAAACTGTTTTTT.

This chain uses TRBV29-1 with TRBJ2-7; TRBD2 is a possible D gene (6 bases). V lost 6 bases to trimming and J lost 0 bases, with 12 bases between them. The length of the CDR3 is 13 residues. CDR1 is SQVTM and CDR2 is ANQGSEA in the germline V gene. CDR3 sequence reads: CSVLGRSSYEQYF. The CDR3 DNA follows: TGCAGCGTCCTGGGGAGGTCCTCCTACGAGCAGTACTTC.

This clonotype was observed many times. This chain links TRBV7-3 with TRBJ1-2, with TRBD1 matching 11 bases. Germline CDR1 SGHTA, CDR2 FQGTGA. The CDR3 covers 20 residues. V shed 0 bases, J shed 3 bases, and the junction held 15 bases outside the gene matches. The chain's CDR3 is CASSLTPRPNAGQGDYGYTF. CDR3 DNA: TGTGCCAGCAGCTTAACGCCCCGCCCCAACGCGGGACAGGGGGACTATGGCTACACCTTC.